The 20 T cell receptor beta chains presented below share a single source sample, sequenced in a study of blood T cell repertoires in COVID-19. Libraries were prepared by immunoSEQ multiplex PCR; TCRdb keeps only in-frame clonotypes and omits some of them. This table has about 190,000 clones, about 88% appearing once. The sequencing input was PBMCs or T cells enriched from blood (not recorded which). These receptors all come from a woman aged 40 to 55 in a cohort exposed to, infected with or recovered from COVID-19 (not recorded which).

The chain joins TRBV5-1 to TRBJ1-3; 7 bases match TRBD1. The CDR3 length is 16 residues. Germline CDR1 SGHRS, CDR2 YFSETQ. With 4 bases clipped from V and 0 bases from J, the junction kept 7 bases outside the gene matches. CDR3 sequence reads: CASSLGGRNSGNTIYF. CDR3 coding DNA: TGCGCCAGCAGCCTAGGGGGCAGGAACTCTGGAAACACCATATATTTT.

This clone was observed once. This rearrangement joins TRBV6-5 to TRBJ2-7, with 7 bases matching TRBD1. Looked up from germline, CDR1 is MNHEY and CDR2 is SVGAGI. The CDR3 extends over 14 amino acids. V was pared by 5 bases and J by 3 bases, with 7 bases of the junction left unmatched. The CDR3 reads CASSTGDRLYEQYF. The CDR3 region has the DNA TGTGCCAGCAGTACTGGGGACAGACTCTACGAGCAGTACTTC.

The chain employs TRBV5-6 and TRBJ2-7; 10 bases agree with TRBD1. Germline lookup yields CDR1 SGHDT and CDR2 YYEEEE. After removal of 5 bases from V and 5 bases from J, the junction contained 1 base not matched to a gene. The CDR3 spans 12 residues. The CDR3 DNA follows: TGTGCCAGCAGAGGGACAGGGGACGAGCAGTACTTC. Amino acid sequence: CASRGTGDEQYF.

The J gene is TRBJ1-2, the V gene TRBV29-1; D possibly corresponds to TRBD1 (6 bases). V lost 6 bases and J 8 bases, leaving 13 bases between the germline ends. This CDR3 spans 11 amino acids. Germline loops: CDR1 SQVTM, CDR2 ANQGSEA. CDR3 in DNA: TGCAGCGTGAGTGACAGGCCCGGCTACACCTTC. As protein: CSVSDRPGYTF. Based on the CDR3 plus reference TRBV29-1 and TRBJ1-2, the full variable domain is SAVISQKPSRDICQRGTSLTIQCQVDSQVTMMFWYRQQPGQSLTLIATANQGSEATYESGFVIDKFPISRPNLTFSTLTVSNMSPEDSSIYLCSVSDRPGYTFGSGTRLTVV.

The chain is built from TRBV24-1 and TRBJ2-2; TRBD1 matches 8 bases. With V trimmed by 7 bases and J by 3 bases, 6 bases remained unmatched. This CDR3 is 15 amino acids long. Germline V CDR1 and CDR2: KGHDR, SFDVKD. The CDR3 DNA reads TGTGCCACCAGCGCAGACAGGGGCTACACCGGGGAGCTGTTTTTT. As protein: CATSADRGYTGELFF.

This CDR3 reads CASSQQTAYSGANVLTF. The CDR3 DNA is TGTGCCAGTAGTCAACAGACAGCCTACTCTGGGGCCAACGTCCTGACTTTC. This chain connects TRBV19 to TRBJ2-6, with D tentatively TRBD1 (5 bases). CDR3 length: 17 amino acids. From germline, CDR1 is LNHDA and CDR2 SQIVND (reference sequence). Trimming left V 5 bases short and J 0 bases short, with 14 bases between.

The V and J genes are TRBV27 and TRBJ1-1; TRBD1 agrees at 8 bases. Germline loops: CDR1 MNHEY, CDR2 SMNVEV (reference sequence). Trimming cost V 4 bases and J 4 bases; bases outside gene matches: 2. The CDR3 runs to 13 residues. Here the CDR3 reads CASSSGGGTEAFF. The CDR3 bases are TGTGCCAGCAGTTCAGGGGGCGGCACTGAAGCTTTCTTT.

The chain combines TRBV11-2 with TRBJ2-1; 9 positions agree with TRBD2. The CDR3 loop spans 16 amino acids. Germline CDR1 SGHAT, CDR2 FQNNGV. V was clipped by 5 bases and J by 10 bases; unmatched bases: 15. The CDR3 region has the DNA TGTGCCAGCAGCCCCAATCGCGGGAGGGCCCGCAGGGAGCAGTTCTTC. This codes for CASSPNRGRARREQFF.

V gene TRBV27 combines with J gene TRBJ1-4; tentative D call: TRBD1 (5 bases). The V gene lost 2 bases and the J gene lost 7 bases, with 8 bases spanning the gap. Germline CDR1 is MNHEY and CDR2 is SMNVEV (reference sequence). The CDR3 runs 13 residues. Here the CDR3 DNA reads TGTGCCAGCAGTTTAAGGAGGGGTGAAAAACTGTTTTTT. Encoded protein: CASSLRRGEKLFF.

The J gene is TRBJ2-5, the V gene TRBV5-6; TRBD2 might be the D (6 bases). Germline V gene lookup returns CDR1 SGHDT and CDR2 YYEEEE. V was shortened by 4 bases and J by 3 bases, with 16 bases between the two germline ends. The CDR3 sequence is 15 residues long. Written as DNA, the CDR3 is TGTGCCAGCAGCCTGTCCGGGAGCCGTAAAGAGACCCAGTACTTC. Its translation is CASSLSGSRKETQYF.

The J gene is TRBJ2-1, the V gene TRBV9; D call uncertain. Looked up from germline, CDR1 is SGDLS and CDR2 is YYNGEE. V was pared by 0 bases and J by 1 base, with 5 bases between. The CDR3 contains 14 residues. The CDR3 loop reads CASSVVSSYNEQFF. The CDR3 nucleotides are TGTGCCAGCAGCGTAGTTAGTTCCTACAATGAGCAGTTCTTC.

The chain combines TRBV3-1 (or the pseudogene TRBV3-2) with TRBJ2-7; 7 positions match TRBD1. This CDR3 is built from 14 residues. Germline CDR1 is LGHDT and CDR2 is YNNKEL (reference sequence). Trimming removed 4 bases from V and 3 bases from J; junction bases left unmatched: 6. CDR3 loop: CASSLTGTSYEQYF. The CDR3 DNA reads TGTGCCAGCAGCCTGACAGGGACCAGCTACGAGCAGTACTTC.

This clone was counted once. This rearrangement joins TRBV2 to TRBJ2-7, with 7 bases that match TRBD2. Germline assignment: CDR1 SNHLY and CDR2 FYNNEI. This CDR3 contains 14 residues. V trimming: 7 bases; J trimming: 2 bases; junction bases outside the gene matches: 8. CDR3 residues: CASTKRDYAYEQYF. CDR3 nucleotides: TGTGCCAGCACAAAAAGGGACTACGCCTACGAGCAGTACTTC. The complete variable domain, with remaining parts taken from reference TRBV2 and TRBJ2-7, reads EPEVTQTPSHQVTQMGQEVILRCVPISNHLYFYWYRQILGQKVEFLVSFYNNEISEKSEIFDDQFSVERPDGSNFTLKIRSTKLEDSAMYFCASTKRDYAYEQYFGPGTRLTVT.

The rearrangement uses TRBV27 and TRBJ2-7; D is ambiguous. Trimming stripped 0 bases from V and 3 bases from J, with 18 bases between. Germline lookup yields CDR1 MNHEY and CDR2 SMNVEV (reference sequence). CDR3 length equals 17 residues. The CDR3 DNA reads TGTGCCAGCAGTTTATCAGGATTCGGAGAGCTGGGCTACGAGCAGTACTTC. Its protein is CASSLSGFGELGYEQYF.

The V gene is TRBV19, the J gene TRBJ2-1; 8 bases agree with TRBD2. Germline V CDR1 and CDR2: LNHDA, SQIVND (reference sequence). Trimming at V came to 5 bases and at J to 7 bases, leaving 13 bases not matched to a gene. This CDR3 spans 16 amino acids. DNA for the CDR3: TGTGCCAGTAGTGCCCTTTTTGTCGGGGGGGCAAATGAGCAGTTCTTC. This encodes CASSALFVGGANEQFF. Supplemented by reference TRBV19 and TRBJ2-1, the full variable domain reads DGGITQSPKYLFRKEGQNVTLSCEQNLNHDAMYWYRQDPGQGLRLIYYSQIVNDFQKGDIAEGYSVSREKKESFPLTVTSAQKNPTAFYLCASSALFVGGANEQFFGPGTRLTVL.

This sequence joins TRBV5-1 and TRBJ2-5; D might be TRBD2 (5 bases). V was shortened by 4 bases and J by 5 bases, with 21 bases between the two germline ends. Germline V CDR1 and CDR2: SGHRS, YFSETQ. CDR3 length equals 16 residues. The CDR3 DNA sequence: TGCGCCAGCAGCGCGGGCGTGGCTCCGGAGCGGGAGACCCAGTACTTC. Amino acid sequence: CASSAGVAPERETQYF.

DNA of the CDR3: TGTGCCAGCAGTGACTCCTGGAGCTCCTACAATGAGCAGTTCTTC. Amino acid sequence: CASSDSWSSYNEQFF. The J gene is TRBJ2-1, the V gene TRBV6-4; D remains ambiguous. V was pared by 0 bases and J by 0 bases, with 6 bases between. CDR3 length equals 15 residues. CDR1 is MRHNA, CDR2 SNTAGT, per germline.

This chain uses TRBV7-9 with TRBJ1-6; no firm D call. This CDR3 contains 14 residues. V was shortened by 4 bases and J by 7 bases, with 11 bases between the two germline ends. CDR1 and CDR2 (germline): SEHNR, FQNEAQ (reference sequence). The CDR3 DNA reads TGTGCCAGCAGCTCAACTGAGCTAAATTCACCCCTCCACTTT. Protein sequence: CASSSTELNSPLHF.

This CDR3 is CATSDPGQGTYEQYF. The CDR3 DNA sequence: TGTGCCACCAGTGATCCGGGACAGGGCACCTACGAGCAGTACTTC. The chain joins TRBV24-1 to TRBJ2-7; 9 nucleotides match TRBD1. Per the germline V gene, CDR1 is KGHDR and CDR2 is SFDVKD. V was pared by 3 bases and J by 2 bases, with 4 bases of the junction left unmatched. The CDR3 extends over 15 amino acids.

CDR3 in amino acids: CASANEASDEQYF. CDR3 sequence (DNA): TGCGCCAGCGCAAATGAGGCCAGCGACGAGCAGTACTTC. The chain recombines TRBV4-1 with TRBJ2-7; D is unclear. CDR3 length: 13 residues. CDR1 MGHRA and CDR2 YSYEKL come from the germline V gene. Trimming stripped 8 bases from V and 5 bases from J, with 16 bases between.